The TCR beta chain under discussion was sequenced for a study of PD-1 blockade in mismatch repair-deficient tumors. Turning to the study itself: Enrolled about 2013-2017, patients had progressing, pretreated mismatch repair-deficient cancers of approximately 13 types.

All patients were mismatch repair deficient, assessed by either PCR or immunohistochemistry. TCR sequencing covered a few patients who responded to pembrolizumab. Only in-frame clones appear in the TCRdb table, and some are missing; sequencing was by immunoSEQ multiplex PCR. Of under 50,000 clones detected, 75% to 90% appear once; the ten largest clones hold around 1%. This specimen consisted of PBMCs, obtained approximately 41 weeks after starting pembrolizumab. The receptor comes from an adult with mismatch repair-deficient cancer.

CDR3 DNA sequence: TGTGCCAGCAGCTTTCTAGCGGGAGGGCCGGATGAGCAGTTCTTC. It translates to CASSFLAGGPDEQFF. This rearrangement joins TRBV11-3 to TRBJ2-1; the match to TRBD2 covers 12 bases. This CDR3 has 15 residues. Looked up from germline, CDR1 is SGHNT and CDR2 is YENEEA. The V gene end was trimmed by 3 bases and the J gene end by 8 bases; junction bases not matched to a gene: 5.